The 25 T cell receptor beta chains below were found in one sample sequenced in a study of memory CD4+ T cells and cytomegalovirus serostatus. The data were produced by immunoSEQ multiplex PCR, yet TCRdb's version contains in-frame clones alone and is incomplete. Among about 59,000 clones listed, roughly 77% were seen once. Single viable CD3+CD4+CD8-CD45RO+ cells were sorted as the memory CD4+ T cells. The sample consisted of memory CD4+ T cells from blood. The receptors were gathered from an adult in good health and CMV-seronegative.

The chain is built from TRBV5-1 and TRBJ2-6; 9 bases map to TRBD1. Germline values: CDR1 SGHRS, CDR2 YFSETQ. The CDR3 extends over 17 amino acids. The V segment lost 0 bases and the J segment 3 bases; nucleotides outside the gene matches: 4. The CDR3 DNA reads as TGCGCCAGCAGCTTGGGGACAGGGGCCTTTGGGGCCAACGTCCTGACTTTC. Translating gives CASSLGTGAFGANVLTF.

CDR3 region: CASSVDRDYNYGYTF. CDR3 sequence (DNA): TGTGCCAGCAGTGTAGACAGGGATTATAACTATGGCTACACCTTC. The chain uses TRBV27 and TRBJ1-2, with TRBD1 matching over 7 bases. Germline V lookup: CDR1 MNHEY, CDR2 SMNVEV (reference sequence). V dropped 5 bases and J dropped 1; count of bases not matched to a gene: 7. The CDR3 has 15 amino acids.

V and J are TRBV29-1 and TRBJ2-5; no firm D call. This CDR3 has 12 residues. The V and J ends lost 4 bases and 4 bases respectively, with 10 bases between them. Germline CDR1 is SQVTM and CDR2 is ANQGSEA. The CDR3 reads CSVVQVRETQYF. In DNA, the CDR3 is TGCAGCGTTGTGCAGGTCCGAGAGACCCAGTACTTC.

This rearrangement joins TRBV18 to TRBJ1-2; D unclear. This CDR3 region has 13 residues. Trimming removed 0 bases from V and 7 bases from J, with 9 bases in between. Germline loops: CDR1 KGHSH, CDR2 LQKENI. The CDR3 coding sequence is TGTGCCAGCTCACCACCCAATCCGAGTGGCTACACCTTC. Amino acid sequence: CASSPPNPSGYTF.

This clone has only a few counts. The chain is built from TRBV5-1 and TRBJ2-3; D is possibly TRBD1 (6 bases). This CDR3 contains 18 residues. Per the germline V gene, CDR1 is SGHRS and CDR2 is YFSETQ. Trimming left V 3 bases short and J 0 bases short, with 20 bases between. In DNA form, the CDR3 reads TGCGCCAGCAGCTCCTCTGGGACATTTGTGCGAAGCACAGATACGCAGTATTTT. Protein sequence: CASSSSGTFVRSTDTQYF.

This clone was seen only once. The CDR3 DNA sequence: TGTGCCTGGAGAGACCAGGGGTCCAACACAGATACGCAGTATTTT. Translation gives CAWRDQGSNTDTQYF. The chain carries TRBV30 and TRBJ2-3; possibly TRBD1 for D (6 bases). Germline V gene lookup returns CDR1 GTSNPN and CDR2 SVGIG (reference sequence). The V end was cut by 3 bases, the J end by 2 bases, with 15 bases between. The CDR3 is 15 residues long.

V gene TRBV27 combines with J gene TRBJ2-3; no definite D call. The CDR3 loop spans 14 amino acids. Germline lookup yields CDR1 MNHEY and CDR2 SMNVEV (reference sequence). V gave up 11 bases and J gave up 2 bases, with 17 bases separating them. The CDR3 protein is CAPQLTSNTDTQYF. The CDR3 DNA is TGTGCCCCACAATTAACAAGCAACACAGATACGCAGTATTTT.

A few counts support this clone. This sequence joins TRBV6-6 and TRBJ1-1; D remains unclear. Trimming stripped 6 bases from V and 0 bases from J, with 14 bases between. CDR1 is MNHNY and CDR2 is SVGAGI in the germline V gene (reference sequence). CDR3 length: 15 residues. CDR3 in DNA: TGTGCCAGCAGCCCCGTTGACGGACTGAACACTGAAGCTTTCTTT. It translates to CASSPVDGLNTEAFF.

This sequence joins TRBV11-3 and TRBJ1-1; tentatively, D is TRBD1 (6 bases). V lost 5 bases to trimming and J lost 6 bases, with 13 bases between them. The CDR3 totals 13 residues. Germline V gene data show CDR1 as SGHNT and CDR2 as YENEEA. CDR3 sequence (DNA): TGTGCCAGCAGCAAACAGGGATACTCTGAAGCTTTCTTT. Translated, it gives CASSKQGYSEAFF.

The chain joins TRBV5-1 to TRBJ2-1; D gene ambiguous. Germline CDR1 reads SGHRS; CDR2 reads YFSETQ. Trimming left V 4 bases short and J 4 bases short, with 6 bases between. The CDR3 has 12 amino acids. The CDR3 region has the DNA TGCGCCAGCAGCACCGAATACAATGAGCAGTTCTTC. Translation gives CASSTEYNEQFF.

The sample holds one count of this clone. The chain has TRBV11-3 and TRBJ2-5, with a weak D call TRBD2 (6 bases). This CDR3 comprises 13 residues. Trimming cost V 5 bases and J 6 bases, with 13 bases left between them. The germline V gene has CDR1 SGHNT and CDR2 YENEEA. CDR3 in amino acids: CASSRGREKTQYF. The CDR3 nucleotides are TGTGCCAGCAGCCGAGGGCGGGAAAAGACCCAGTACTTC.

This sequence joins TRBV11-2 and TRBJ2-7; 11 nucleotides align to TRBD2. The CDR3 is 15 residues long. V lost 1 base, J lost 3 bases, and 2 bases stayed unmatched. Germline V gives CDR1 SGHAT, CDR2 FQNNGV. Here the CDR3 DNA reads TGTGCCAGCAGCTTAGGTAGCGGGAGGGTCTACGAGCAGTACTTC. Amino acids: CASSLGSGRVYEQYF.

The genes are TRBV30 and TRBJ1-5, with a tentative D call TRBD1 (5 bases). Deletions cut 0 bases from V and 4 bases from J, with 13 bases between. The CDR3 length is 15 residues. Per the germline V gene, CDR1 is GTSNPN and CDR2 is SVGIG (reference sequence). Written as DNA, the CDR3 is TGTGCCTGGAGTGTAGTTCAGGGAGCGAATCAGCCCCAGCATTTT. This sequence encodes CAWSVVQGANQPQHF.

The V gene is TRBV7-3, the J gene TRBJ1-1; D might be TRBD1 (5 bases). This CDR3 contains 16 residues. The germline V and J ends were trimmed by 2 bases and 6 bases, with 19 bases remaining between them. Germline CDR1 is SGHTA and CDR2 is FQGTGA. DNA for the CDR3: TGTGCCAGCAGCTTACATGCATCCGGGGCAGGCTCTGAAGCTTTCTTT. Its translation: CASSLHASGAGSEAFF.

This chain uses TRBV7-2 with TRBJ1-1; D ambiguous. CDR3 size: 14 residues. The germline V gene encodes CDR1 SGHTA and CDR2 FQGNSA. The ends were cut back, 7 bases at V and 2 bases at J, with 14 bases in the middle. The DNA of the CDR3 is TGTGCCAGCACCCGGTCGGGGATTAACACTGAAGCTTTCTTT. Encoded protein: CASTRSGINTEAFF.

The chain links TRBV4-2 to TRBJ2-1, with 9 bases matching TRBD2. CDR3 length: 17 amino acids. Losses at the gene ends were 4 bases for V and 4 bases for J; bases not matched to a gene: 11. Germline V gives CDR1 LGHNA, CDR2 YNFKEQ. The CDR3 bases are TGTGCCAGCAGCCGTCGAGGGGCTAGCGGGGATTACAATGAGCAGTTCTTC. Translating it yields CASSRRGASGDYNEQFF.

The chain joins TRBV28 to TRBJ2-1; TRBD1 or TRBD2 may be the D gene (7 bases each). Deletions cut 8 bases from V and 6 bases from J, with 17 bases between. This CDR3 has 14 residues. Per germline, CDR1 MDHEN and CDR2 SYDVKM. CDR3 bases: TGTGCCAGCCTTCGGGCAGGGGGGGTCAATGAGCAGTTCTTC. Translation: CASLRAGGVNEQFF.

The rearrangement links TRBV11-2 to TRBJ1-1; a weak D match, TRBD1 (6 bases). The V end was cut by 4 bases, the J end by 2 bases, with 11 bases between. This CDR3 has 14 amino acids. Germline loops: CDR1 SGHAT, CDR2 FQNNGV. The CDR3 is CASSSIRGNTEAFF. Written as DNA, the CDR3 is TGTGCCAGCAGCTCAATCAGGGGTAACACTGAAGCTTTCTTT. The whole variable domain, filled in from reference TRBV11-2 and TRBJ1-1, reads EAGVAQSPRYKIIEKRQSVAFWCNPISGHATLYWYQQILGQGPKLLIQFQNNGVVDDSQLPKDRFSAERLKGVDSTLKIQPAKLEDSAVYLCASSSIRGNTEAFFGQGTRLTVV.

The V call is TRBV28, the J call TRBJ1-2, with D possibly being TRBD1 (6 bases). Germline CDR1 is MDHEN and CDR2 is SYDVKM. The CDR3 spans 12 residues. Trimming removed 8 bases from V and 2 bases from J, with 9 bases in between. CDR3 loop: CASVDSNYGYTF. As DNA, the CDR3 is TGTGCCAGCGTGGACAGCAACTATGGCTACACCTTC.

The chain combines TRBV15 with TRBJ2-7; 9 bases fit TRBD2. The length of the CDR3 is 16 residues. J was trimmed by 1 base and V by 3 bases; bases with no gene match: 7. Germline-derived CDR1 and CDR2 are LNHNV and YYDKDF (reference sequence). CDR3 sequence reads: CATSRERLAVSYEQYF. The CDR3 DNA reads as TGTGCCACCAGCAGGGAGAGACTAGCGGTATCCTACGAGCAGTACTTC.

V and J are TRBV2 and TRBJ1-2; TRBD1 matches 7 bases. The CDR3 contains 14 residues. Germline assignment: CDR1 SNHLY and CDR2 FYNNEI. J lost 4 bases, V lost 3 bases, and 5 bases had no gene match. The CDR3 region is CASSDRGQVYGYTF. CDR3 in DNA: TGTGCCAGCAGTGATAGGGGGCAAGTCTATGGCTACACCTTC.

CDR3 sequence reads: CASSPLGGWEQYF. The CDR3, as DNA: TGTGCCAGCAGCCCCCTCGGGGGTTGGGAGCAGTACTTC. V and J are TRBV14 and TRBJ2-7, with a possible D match to TRBD2 (6 bases). Germline lookup yields CDR1 SGHDN and CDR2 FVKESK. The CDR3 contains 13 residues. Deletions cut 4 bases from V and 7 bases from J, with 14 bases between.

The chain is built from TRBV20-1 and TRBJ1-1; D remains unclear. Per germline, CDR1 DFQATT and CDR2 SNEGSKA (reference sequence). CDR3 length equals 11 residues. The V end was cut by 2 bases, the J end by 7 bases, with 8 bases between. CDR3 protein: CSARKAGEAFF. The CDR3 coding sequence is TGCAGTGCTAGAAAGGCGGGTGAAGCTTTCTTT.

Comment on this clone: Other DNA sequences in this specimen translate into the identical CDR3. The gene calls are TRBV11-2 and TRBJ1-1; D remains ambiguous. This CDR3 is built from 13 residues. Trimming pared 1 base from V and 5 bases from J, leaving 8 bases between. The germline V gene encodes CDR1 SGHAT and CDR2 FQNNGV. The DNA of the CDR3 is TGTGCCAGCAGCTTAGCCTTCTCGACTGAAGCTTTCTTT. Amino acids: CASSLAFSTEAFF. Supplemented by reference TRBV11-2 and TRBJ1-1, the full variable domain reads EAGVAQSPRYKIIEKRQSVAFWCNPISGHATLYWYQQILGQGPKLLIQFQNNGVVDDSQLPKDRFSAERLKGVDSTLKIQPAKLEDSAVYLCASSLAFSTEAFFGQGTRLTVV.

This clone was seen a few times. The chain uses TRBV11-2 and TRBJ1-6; tentative D call: TRBD1 (6 bases). The germline gives CDR1 SGHAT, CDR2 FQNNGV. Trimming left V 8 bases short and J 7 bases short, with 15 bases between. The CDR3 length is 14 residues. This CDR3 reads CASQQQGVNSPLHF. CDR3 in DNA: TGTGCCAGCCAACAACAGGGCGTGAATTCACCCCTCCACTTT.